The 17 T cell receptor beta chains below were found in one sample sequenced in a study of blood T cell repertoires in COVID-19. Here immunoSEQ multiplex PCR was the method, and the copy in TCRdb shows in-frame clones only, minus some. The repertoire holds some 150,000 clones, with roughly nine tenths as singletons. The sequenced sample was peripheral blood. Source of these receptors: a woman aged 55-69 years with active COVID-19.

The rearrangement joins TRBV5-4 to TRBJ1-1; no clear D gene. This CDR3 is 14 amino acids long. V lost 2 bases to trimming and J lost 5 bases, with 13 bases between them. Germline values: CDR1 SGHNT, CDR2 YYREEE (reference sequence). The CDR3 spells CASSFWAGKTEAFF. The CDR3 DNA is TGTGCCAGCAGCTTTTGGGCGGGGAAGACTGAAGCTTTCTTT.

This rearrangement joins TRBV7-9 to TRBJ1-4, with D possibly matching TRBD1 (5 bases). CDR3 length equals 14 residues. CDR1 and CDR2 (germline): SEHNR, FQNEAQ (reference sequence). The V end was cut by 5 bases, the J end by 5 bases, with 12 bases between. The DNA for the CDR3 is TGTGCCAGCAGCGCGGTAGGGGCGAATGAAAAACTGTTTTTT. It is translated as CASSAVGANEKLFF.

This clone was detected only a few times. The CDR3 spells CASSGRLAGEQYF. CDR3 sequence (DNA): TGCGCCAGCAGCGGCCGGCTAGCGGGCGAGCAGTACTTC. The V and J genes are TRBV4-1 and TRBJ2-7; 8 nucleotides agree with TRBD2. Unmatched junction bases numbered 6, after V lost 5 bases and J lost 6 bases. CDR1 and CDR2 from the germline V gene are MGHRA and YSYEKL. This CDR3 is 13 amino acids long.

This clone was detected a few times. The chain combines TRBV7-2 with TRBJ2-5, with a weak D call TRBD2 (7 bases). Trimming left V 5 bases short and J 6 bases short, with 22 bases between. In germline, CDR1 is SGHTA, CDR2 FQGNSA. CDR3 length equals 16 residues. CDR3 nucleotides: TGTGCCAGCAGCCCTAGTGGAAGGGGGGGTGGAAAGACCCAGTACTTC. Residues: CASSPSGRGGGKTQYF.

This rearrangement joins TRBV11-2 to TRBJ1-6; the D is unclear. Trimming shortened V by 5 bases and J by 10 bases, and 9 bases separated the two germline ends. Germline loops: CDR1 SGHAT, CDR2 FQNNGV. The length of the CDR3 is 12 residues. CDR3 loop: CASSPLESPLHF. The CDR3 DNA reads TGTGCCAGCAGCCCCCTTGAGTCACCCCTCCACTTT. The full variable domain, in which reference TRBV11-2 and TRBJ1-6 provide the parts outside the CDR3, is EAGVAQSPRYKIIEKRQSVAFWCNPISGHATLYWYQQILGQGPKLLIQFQNNGVVDDSQLPKDRFSAERLKGVDSTLKIQPAKLEDSAVYLCASSPLESPLHFGNGTRLTVT.

This rearrangement joins TRBV5-6 to TRBJ1-6; 7 positions agree with TRBD1. Germline values: CDR1 SGHDT, CDR2 YYEEEE. With 2 bases clipped from V and 10 bases from J, the junction kept 3 bases outside the gene matches. The CDR3 covers 13 residues. CDR3 amino acids: CASSFRGQSPLHF. CDR3 DNA: TGTGCCAGCAGCTTCAGGGGACAGTCACCCCTCCACTTT.

The chain is built from TRBV5-8 and TRBJ2-7; 9 bases match TRBD1. The trim removed 3 bases at V and 5 bases at J, leaving 9 bases unmatched. The germline V gene encodes CDR1 SGHTS and CDR2 YDEGEE. CDR3 size: 15 residues. The CDR3 protein is CASSYHRDRVHEQYF. The CDR3 nucleotides are TGTGCCAGCAGCTATCACCGGGACAGGGTCCACGAGCAGTACTTC.

The CDR3: CASSIGLAGGLYNEQFF. For the CDR3, the DNA is TGTGCCAGCAGCATAGGACTAGCGGGAGGGCTCTACAATGAGCAGTTCTTC. This chain uses TRBV7-9 with TRBJ2-1; 15 nucleotides align to TRBD2. The length of the CDR3 is 17 residues. The germline CDR1 and CDR2 sequences are SEHNR and FQNEAQ (reference sequence). With V trimmed by 5 bases and J by 3 bases, 5 bases remained unmatched.

This chain connects TRBV28 to TRBJ2-7; 8 positions agree with TRBD2. V lost 6 bases, J lost 2 bases, and 12 bases stayed unmatched. Germline CDR1 and CDR2: MDHEN and SYDVKM. This CDR3 spans 16 amino acids. Written as DNA, the CDR3 is TGTGCCAGCAGCCTAGCCCCTAGCGGGCGGACCTACGAGCAGTACTTC. Its translation: CASSLAPSGRTYEQYF.

The CDR3 is CASSPTGYSGNTIYF. CDR3 sequence (DNA): TGTGCCAGCAGCCCGACAGGGTACTCTGGAAACACCATATATTTT. The chain recombines TRBV7-9 with TRBJ1-3; 7 nucleotides match TRBD1. Germline CDR1 and CDR2: SEHNR and FQNEAQ (reference sequence). V shed 5 bases, J shed 0 bases, and the junction held 4 bases outside the gene matches. CDR3 size: 15 residues.

V is TRBV13 and J is TRBJ1-1, with a weak D call TRBD1 (5 bases). Trimming left V 2 bases short and J 1 base short, with 17 bases between. Germline loops: CDR1 PRHDT, CDR2 FYEKMQ (reference sequence). The CDR3 extends over 17 amino acids. DNA for the CDR3: TGTGCCAGCAGCTTAATCGCGGGGGGACGGGCGAACACTGAAGCTTTCTTT. It yields the protein CASSLIAGGRANTEAFF.

The chain employs TRBV15 and TRBJ2-5, with D perhaps matching TRBD1 (6 bases). The germline V gene encodes CDR1 LNHNV and CDR2 YYDKDF (reference sequence). This CDR3 spans 11 amino acids. V lost 8 bases to trimming and J lost 2 bases, with 6 bases between them. The DNA of the CDR3 is TGTGCCACCGGACAGCAAGAGACCCAGTACTTC. Its translation: CATGQQETQYF. Complete variable domain (other parts from reference TRBV15 and TRBJ2-5): DAMVIQNPRYQVTQFGKPVTLSCSQTLNHNVMYWYQQKSSQAPKLLFHYYDKDFNNEADTPDNFQSRRPNTSFCFLDIRSPGLGDTAMYLCATGQQETQYFGPGTRLLVL.

The V gene is TRBV21-1, the J gene TRBJ2-4; TRBD2, the table's D call, was not compared with the DNA. TRBV21-1 is labeled a pseudogene. The CDR3 covers 13 residues. The CDR3 nucleotides read TGTGCCAGCAGCCGGAGTTCCAAAAACATTCAGTACTTC. Its translation is CASSRSSKNIQYF.

The sample holds a few counts of this clone. This sequence joins TRBV6-2 or TRBV6-3 and TRBJ2-5; 9 bases align to TRBD1. Trimming cost V 5 bases and J 7 bases; bases outside gene matches: 5. Looked up from germline, CDR1 is MNHEY and CDR2 is SVGEGT. This CDR3 spans 13 amino acids. The CDR3: CASSRGQGRTQYF. The CDR3 region has the DNA TGTGCCAGCAGTCGCGGACAGGGGAGGACCCAGTACTTC.

The chain links TRBV7-9 to TRBJ2-2; 7 bases fit TRBD1. Unmatched junction bases numbered 4, after V lost 1 base and J lost 5 bases. This CDR3 has 15 amino acids. The germline CDR1 and CDR2 sequences are SEHNR and FQNEAQ (reference sequence). CDR3 DNA sequence: TGTGCCAGCAGCTTAGGGGACAGACTTACCGGGGAGCTGTTTTTT. It translates to CASSLGDRLTGELFF.

V gene TRBV5-1 combines with J gene TRBJ2-7; 10 nucleotides match TRBD2. The germline CDR1 and CDR2 sequences are SGHRS and YFSETQ. V lost 0 bases to trimming and J lost 7 bases; unmatched junction nucleotides: 7. CDR3 size: 15 residues. CDR3 coding DNA: TGCGCCAGCAGCTTGGGACTAGCGGGTCGAGGGGAGCAGTACTTC. Translating it yields CASSLGLAGRGEQYF.

CDR3 amino acids: CASSIKTGALHSNQPQHF. In DNA form, the CDR3 reads TGTGCCAGTAGTATTAAGACAGGGGCACTCCATAGCAATCAGCCCCAGCATTTT. The chain joins TRBV19 to TRBJ1-5; 8 nucleotides line up with TRBD1. Germline V gene data show CDR1 as LNHDA and CDR2 as SQIVND (reference sequence). CDR3 size: 18 residues. Germline trimming cut 3 bases from V and 0 bases from J; bases unmatched to any gene: 10. Variable domain in full (rest from reference TRBV19 and TRBJ1-5): DGGITQSPKYLFRKEGQNVTLSCEQNLNHDAMYWYRQDPGQGLRLIYYSQIVNDFQKGDIAEGYSVSREKKESFPLTVTSAQKNPTAFYLCASSIKTGALHSNQPQHFGDGTRLSIL.